A selection of T cell receptor beta chains follows, all from one sample in a study of patients and donors after allogeneic stem cell transplantation. Via MiXCR, TCRdb re-called the RT-PCR reads, giving one row per CDR3 protein. This sample has roughly 940,000 distinct CDR3 sequences; more than 15% occur once, and the top ten carry 5% to 7.5%. What was sequenced was blood, either unsorted or a sorted T cell fraction (not recorded which). Source of these receptors: a human donor who was either an allogeneic HSCT recipient or a stem cell or donor lymphocyte infusion donor (not recorded which). It is not recorded whose cells these are; they may come from a transplant donor. The CDR3 runs from the conserved cysteine through the conserved F or W. Each record gives: D gene, J gene, V gene, clone size, CDR3 length, CDR3 protein, CDR3 DNA. A D gene is named only where the DNA matches it firmly. Clone sizes are given selectively: once, few, many, or a class where the clone is expanded.

- TRBJ1-1 TRBV7-3 few 13 CASSLMRNTEAFF TGTGCCAGCAGCTTAATGCGGAACACTGAAGCTTTCTTT
TRBD1 TRBJ2-7 TRBV7-9 few 13 CASSSSGTVEQYF TGTGCCAGCAGCTCCTCCGGGACAGTAGAGCAGTACTTC
- TRBJ2-7 TRBV27 - 14 CASSFNGRQYEQYF TGTGCCAGCAGTTTTAATGGGCGGCAGTACGAGCAGTACTTC
- TRBJ1-1 TRBV3-1 few 12 CASSQGRFRAFF TGTGCCAGCAGCCAAGGACGGTTCAGAGCTTTCTTT
TRBD1 TRBJ2-1 TRBV6-1 - 17 CASSAGQGTYVIDEQFF TGTGCCAGCAGTGCAGGACAGGGAACCTACGTAATCGATGAGCAGTTCTTC
TRBD2 TRBJ2-5 TRBV3-1 - 16 CASSQVEREVQETQYF TGTGCCAGCAGCCAAGTCGAGCGGGAGGTGCAAGAGACCCAGTACTTC
- TRBJ2-3 TRBV27 few 14 CASSRWDRTDTQYF TGTGCCAGCAGTCGATGGGACCGCACAGATACGCAGTATTTT
- TRBJ1-5 TRBV3-1 - 15 CASSQDGTGYQPQHF TGTGCCAGCAGCCAAGACGGGACGGGCTATCAGCCCCAGCATTTT
- TRBJ2-1 TRBV7-2 few 12 CASSQHTNEQFF TGTGCCAGCAGCCAGCACACAAATGAGCAGTTCTTC
- TRBJ1-2 TRBV5-1 - 14 CASSLGSGLGGYTF TGCGCCAGCAGCTTGGGATCCGGGTTAGGCGGCTACACCTTC
TRBD2 TRBJ2-1 TRBV6-1 few 14 CASTRLAGDNEQFF TGTGCCAGCACTAGACTAGCGGGAGATAATGAGCAGTTCTTC
TRBD1 TRBJ1-1 TRBV6-1 few 17 CASSKGGAGLMNTEAFF TGTGCCAGCAGTAAAGGGGGCGCGGGTTTAATGAACACTGAAGCTTTCTTT
- TRBJ1-4 TRBV27 few 13 CASSLTGSEKLFF TGTGCCAGCAGTTTAACGGGCTCTGAAAAACTGTTTTTT
- TRBJ1-5 TRBV20-1 few 15 CSALLGKLGNQPQHF TGCAGTGCTCTCTTGGGGAAGTTAGGCAATCAGCCCCAGCATTTT
TRBD1 TRBJ2-5 TRBV28 few 15 CASSLGQEFRETQYF TGTGCCAGCAGTTTGGGACAGGAATTTAGGGAGACCCAGTACTTC
TRBD1 TRBJ1-2 TRBV9 few 14 CASSVSGGPIGYTF TGTGCCAGCAGCGTCTCAGGGGGACCCATTGGCTACACCTTC
- TRBJ1-3 TRBV10-3 few 16 CAISESRGIAGNTIYF TGTGCCATCAGTGAGTCGCGGGGTATCGCTGGAAACACCATATATTTT
- TRBJ1-5 TRBV7-3 - 13 CASSLSATQPQHF TGTGCCAGCAGCTTAAGTGCGACACAGCCCCAGCATTTT
TRBD1 TRBJ2-2 TRBV19 - 13 CAIHPGGTGELFF TGTGCCATACACCCAGGGGGCACCGGGGAGCTGTTTTTT
- TRBJ2-7 TRBV29-1 many 12 CSVAADYYEQYF TGCAGCGTTGCAGCAGACTACTACGAGCAGTACTTC
TRBD1 TRBJ2-7 TRBV20-1 few 14 CSATVGQGIYEQYF TGCAGTGCTACCGTGGGACAGGGGATATACGAGCAGTACTTC
- TRBJ1-2 TRBV29-1 - 14 CSVPKTGLNYGYTF TGCAGCGTTCCGAAGACAGGCCTGAACTATGGCTACACCTTC
- TRBJ2-2 TRBV18 few 20 CASSLTIRDRVGPNTGELFF TGTGCCAGCTCACTTACAATAAGGGACCGAGTGGGACCGAACACCGGGGAGCTGTTTTTT
- TRBJ1-5 TRBV18 - 15 CASSAGRTNNQPQHF TGTGCCAGCTCAGCGGGACGGACCAACAATCAGCCCCAGCATTTT
- TRBJ2-4 TRBV6-5 few 16 CASSYSSHGAKNIQYF TGTGCCAGCAGTTACAGTAGTCACGGGGCCAAAAACATTCAGTACTTC
- TRBJ1-6 TRBV20-1 - 13 CSARYGGGSPLHF TGCAGTGCTAGATACGGGGGTGGTTCACCCCTCCACTTT
TRBD2 TRBJ2-2 TRBV30 - 18 CAWREHPGTSGRTGELFF TGTGCCTGGAGAGAACATCCCGGGACTAGCGGGAGGACCGGGGAGCTGTTTTTT
- TRBJ1-1 TRBV6-5 - 14 CASSYGRGGFEAFF TGTGCCAGCAGTTACGGACGGGGGGGATTTGAAGCTTTCTTT
- TRBJ1-1 TRBV2 few 14 CASSEVGRVTEAFF TGTGCCAGCAGTGAAGTAGGCAGGGTCACTGAAGCTTTCTTT
TRBD2 TRBJ2-7 TRBV20-1 few 14 CSARGTSAAYEQYF TGCAGTGCTAGGGGGACTAGCGCCGCCTACGAGCAGTACTTC
TRBD1 TRBJ1-2 TRBV5-5 - 14 CASSSGTVSYGYTF TGTGCCAGCAGCTCCGGGACAGTATCTTATGGCTACACCTTC
TRBD2 TRBJ2-1 TRBV10-3 few 17 CAISEGIAGGTRNEQFF TGTGCCATCAGTGAGGGGATAGCGGGGGGTACACGGAATGAGCAGTTCTTC
- TRBJ1-3 TRBV6-5 - 15 CASSYSADSVNTIYF TGTGCCAGCAGTTACTCGGCTGACTCTGTAAACACCATATATTTT
TRBD2 TRBJ2-5 TRBV24-1 few 13 CATSSGKIKTQYF TGTGCCACCAGTAGCGGGAAGATCAAGACCCAGTACTTC
- TRBJ1-4 TRBV15 few 14 CATSRDNANEKLFF TGTGCCACCAGCAGAGATAACGCGAATGAAAAACTGTTTTTT
- TRBJ2-7 TRBV20-1 - 15 CSASYIQTGSREQYF TGCAGTGCTAGCTATATTCAGACAGGTTCGAGGGAGCAGTACTTC
- TRBJ1-3 TRBV20-1 few 15 CSALLGRVTGNTIYF TGCAGTGCTCTCCTCGGTAGGGTTACTGGAAACACCATATATTTT
- TRBJ1-2 TRBV20-1 - 13 CSARRVGNYGYTF TGCAGTGCTAGAAGGGTCGGGAACTATGGCTACACCTTC
- TRBJ2-3 TRBV20-1 - 14 CSARVGTLVDTQYF TGCAGTGCTAGAGTCGGGACCCTCGTGGATACGCAGTATTTT
- TRBJ1-2 TRBV12-3/TRBV12-4 many 15 CASSLGVTANYGYTF TGTGCCAGCAGTTTGGGGGTGACAGCCAACTATGGCTACACCTTC
TRBD1 TRBJ2-7 TRBV4-3 - 14 CASSLGQGMYEQYF TGCGCCAGCAGCCTAGGACAGGGGATGTACGAGCAGTACTTC
TRBD2 TRBJ2-1 TRBV5-8 few 15 CASTSGTSLYNEQFF TGTGCCAGCACCTCCGGGACTAGCCTTTACAATGAGCAGTTCTTC
TRBD2 TRBJ2-1 TRBV6-2/TRBV6-3 - 18 CASTSGLAGGPSYNEQFF TGTGCCAGCACCTCCGGACTAGCGGGAGGGCCCTCCTACAATGAGCAGTTCTTC
- TRBJ1-1 TRBV11-3 few 12 CASSLGTFGAFF TGTGCCAGCAGCTTAGGGACGTTCGGGGCTTTCTTT
TRBD2 TRBJ2-7 TRBV15 few 16 CATSRGLAGTIYEQYF TGTGCCACCAGCAGGGGACTAGCGGGGACGATCTACGAGCAGTACTTC
- TRBJ2-1 TRBV15 - 16 CATSRVEFPSSNEQFF TGTGCCACCAGCAGAGTGGAGTTCCCTAGCAGCAATGAGCAGTTCTTC
TRBD1 TRBJ1-4 TRBV12-3/TRBV12-4 - 13 CASMGQGSEKLFF TGTGCCAGCATGGGACAGGGAAGTGAAAAACTGTTTTTT
- TRBJ1-5 TRBV12-3/TRBV12-4 many 14 CASRLTGSNQPQHF TGTGCCAGCAGATTGACAGGTAGCAATCAGCCCCAGCATTTT